The TCR beta chain under discussion was sequenced for a study of blood T cell repertoires in COVID-19. Looking at the study overall: Samples taken during acute and convalescent COVID-19 were collected in the United States, Italy and Spain. PBMCs, B-cell-depleted T cells, or T cells were the source of the cDNA or gDNA that made up the material.

Study processing details: Amplification of reference gene primers was used by the study to estimate nucleated cell counts. Measured with immunoSEQ multiplex PCR; TCRdb has only the in-frame clones, and not every one. V and J calls and clone size come straight from that table; D and trimming were deduced from the DNA. The sample contains 150,000 to 200,000 clones, about 88% of which appear only once. Germline lookup yields CDR1 SEHNR and CDR2 FQNEAQ (reference sequence). This CDR3 comprises 15 residues. V dropped 6 bases and J dropped 0 bases, with 15 bases sitting between them. V is TRBV7-9 and J is TRBJ2-7, with D possibly TRBD1 on 5 matching bases. The TCR comes from a man between 40 and 49 years old with active or convalescent COVID-19. The sample comprised peripheral blood. The CDR3 reads CASSLTDKSSYEQYF. CDR3 DNA: TGTGCCAGCAGTTTAACGGACAAGAGCTCCTACGAGCAGTACTTC.